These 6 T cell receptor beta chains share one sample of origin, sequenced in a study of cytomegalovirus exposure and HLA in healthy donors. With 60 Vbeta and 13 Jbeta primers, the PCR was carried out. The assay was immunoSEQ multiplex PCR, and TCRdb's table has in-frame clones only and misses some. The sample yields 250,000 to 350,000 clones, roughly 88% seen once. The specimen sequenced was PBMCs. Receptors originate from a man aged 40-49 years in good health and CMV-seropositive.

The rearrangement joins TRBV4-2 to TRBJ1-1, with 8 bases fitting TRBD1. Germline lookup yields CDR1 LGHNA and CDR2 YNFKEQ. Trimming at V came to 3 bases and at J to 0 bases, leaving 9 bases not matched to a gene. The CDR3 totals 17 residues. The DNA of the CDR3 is TGTGCCAGCAGCCATTCCGGGACAGGTTCCATGAACACTGAAGCTTTCTTT. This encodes CASSHSGTGSMNTEAFF.

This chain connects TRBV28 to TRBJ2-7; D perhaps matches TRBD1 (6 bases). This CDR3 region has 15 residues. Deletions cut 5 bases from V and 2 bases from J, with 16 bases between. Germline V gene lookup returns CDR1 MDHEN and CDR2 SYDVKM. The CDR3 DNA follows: TGTGCCAGCAGTCTATCCTTCAGGGGTACCTACGAGCAGTACTTC. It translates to CASSLSFRGTYEQYF.

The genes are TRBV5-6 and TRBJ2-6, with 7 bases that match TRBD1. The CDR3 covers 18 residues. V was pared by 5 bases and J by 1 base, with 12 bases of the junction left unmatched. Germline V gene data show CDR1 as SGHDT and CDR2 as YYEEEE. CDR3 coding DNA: TGTGCCAGCAGTCCTTACAGGGGTTCACTTTCTGGGGCCAACGTCCTGACTTTC. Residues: CASSPYRGSLSGANVLTF.

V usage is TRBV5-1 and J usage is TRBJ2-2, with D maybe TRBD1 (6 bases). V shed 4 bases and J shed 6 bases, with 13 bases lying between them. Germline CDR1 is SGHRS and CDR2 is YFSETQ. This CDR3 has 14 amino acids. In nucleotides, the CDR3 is TGCGCCAGCAGCCCCAACGGACAGTCCGGGGAGCTGTTTTTT. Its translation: CASSPNGQSGELFF.

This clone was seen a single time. In nucleotides, the CDR3 is TGCGCCAGCAGCCAGGGACTAGTCGGGGAGCTGTTTTTT. This translates into CASSQGLVGELFF. V usage is TRBV4-3 and J usage is TRBJ2-2, with 8 bases that match TRBD2. Germline loops: CDR1 LGHNA, CDR2 YSLEER. This CDR3 spans 13 amino acids. V shed 3 bases and J 7 bases; nucleotides not matched to a gene: 1.

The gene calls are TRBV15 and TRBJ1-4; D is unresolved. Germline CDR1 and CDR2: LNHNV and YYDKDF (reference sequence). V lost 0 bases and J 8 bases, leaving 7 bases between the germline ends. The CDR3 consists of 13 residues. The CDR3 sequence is CATSRDRVEKLFF. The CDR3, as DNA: TGTGCCACCAGCAGAGATCGAGTAGAAAAACTGTTTTTT.